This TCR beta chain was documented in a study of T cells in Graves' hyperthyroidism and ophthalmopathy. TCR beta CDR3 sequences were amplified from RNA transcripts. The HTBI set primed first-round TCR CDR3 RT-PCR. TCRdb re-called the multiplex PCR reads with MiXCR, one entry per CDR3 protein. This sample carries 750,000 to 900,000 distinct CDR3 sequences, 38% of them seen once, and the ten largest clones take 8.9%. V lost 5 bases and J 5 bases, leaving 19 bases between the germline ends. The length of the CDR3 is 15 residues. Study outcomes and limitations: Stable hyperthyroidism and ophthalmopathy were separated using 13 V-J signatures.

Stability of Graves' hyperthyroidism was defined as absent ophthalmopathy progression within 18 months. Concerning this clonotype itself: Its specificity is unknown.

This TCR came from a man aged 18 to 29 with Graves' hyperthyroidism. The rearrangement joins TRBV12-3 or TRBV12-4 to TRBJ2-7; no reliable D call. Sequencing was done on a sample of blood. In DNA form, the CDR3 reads TGTGCCAGCAGTCCAGCCGGTCGGGCCAGCCACGAGCAGTACTTC. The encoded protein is CASSPAGRASHEQYF.